These T cell receptor beta chains were read from a single sample in a study of identical twins. MiXCR, applied by TCRdb to the 5' RACE reads, yields one record per CDR3 protein. Of around 280,000 distinct CDR3 sequences listed, under 9% are singletons. The same specimen was also included in a second study, on yellow fever vaccine responses in identical twins.

The sample consisted of memory (CD45RO+) T cells sorted from blood. These receptors were collected from a woman aged 18-35 years in good health. Both conserved end residues are trimmed from each CDR3.

V gene	J gene	CDR3 protein
TRBV12-3/TRBV12-4	TRBJ2-7	ASSFWGGTNEQY
TRBV5-8	TRBJ2-2	ASSPRGIYGELF
TRBV7-9	TRBJ2-5	ASSLERPGAQY
TRBV4-2	TRBJ2-5	ASSQDSSGTRQETQY
TRBV27	TRBJ1-6	ASSFNNSPLH
TRBV2	TRBJ2-1	ASRRLLGRGEQF
TRBV15	TRBJ1-5	ATSRGTGPGQPQH
TRBV6-1	TRBJ1-1	ASSEDWGRGTEAF
TRBV7-2	TRBJ2-1	ASSLENGRSQF
TRBV5-1	TRBJ1-1	ASSLAPGTGTEAF
TRBV27	TRBJ2-5	ASSSGTSYQETQY
TRBV7-2	TRBJ1-1	ASSQRITGTQAF
TRBV7-9	TRBJ2-4	ASSSAPRDGKNIQY
TRBV27	TRBJ2-2	AVRRAGTGELF
TRBV6-1	TRBJ1-4	ASSGASSPGEKLF
TRBV2	TRBJ2-4	ASLKGQGLSDIQY
TRBV27	TRBJ1-5	ASSLSTGVSNQPQH
TRBV10-2	TRBJ1-1	AYREGPDTEAF
TRBV6-5	TRBJ2-1	ASSYLGTGGAYEQF
TRBV6-5	TRBJ2-5	ASSYGPTEETQY
TRBV20-1	TRBJ1-4	SATGGLISSTNEKLF
TRBV3-1	TRBJ1-3	ASSKVGTIY
TRBV7-9	TRBJ2-5	ASSGNSVGETQY
TRBV5-1	TRBJ1-4	ASSLGAGQGKLF
TRBV6-1	TRBJ2-7	ASSPWASGGREQY
TRBV12-3/TRBV12-4	TRBJ1-6	ASRSQGALNSPLH
TRBV27	TRBJ2-1	ASRSTSLNYNEQF
TRBV6-1	TRBJ1-1	ASSNLGFMNTEAF
TRBV6-1	TRBJ2-2	ASRGLAANTGELF
TRBV6-1	TRBJ1-1	ASSATEAGTEAF
TRBV4-2	TRBJ1-1	ASRQDQGWSTEAF
TRBV10-2	TRBJ2-2	ATGRAGGHTGELF
TRBV9	TRBJ2-2	ASSASVGGELF
TRBV5-6	TRBJ2-1	ASATSGASYNEQF
TRBV20-1	TRBJ2-5	SASWTSGGKAQY
TRBV6-1	TRBJ1-2	ASSGQGRSVYCYT
TRBV7-2	TRBJ2-1	ASSSTSGDFHEQF
TRBV5-1	TRBJ1-2	ASTLGPDRGNYGYT
TRBV7-9	TRBJ2-3	ASSLSGGRDTQY
TRBV5-1	TRBJ2-3	ASSLRAALTDTQY
TRBV24-1	TRBJ2-5	ATSGGPDRRTVQETQY
TRBV6-1	TRBJ1-1	ASSDASGDNTEAF
TRBV5-5	TRBJ2-7	ASSLVVSGRASYEQY
TRBV29-1	TRBJ2-2	SVETNRATGELF
TRBV20-1	TRBJ1-2	SASGQGLKDGYT
TRBV5-1	TRBJ2-3	ASSPRTGSSTDTQY
TRBV2	TRBJ2-1	ASRPGGAYNEQF
TRBV12-3/TRBV12-4	TRBJ2-1	ASSLGTGFGNEQF
TRBV29-1	TRBJ2-1	SVEMRVLPRYNEQF
TRBV20-1	TRBJ2-7	SASGLAGLSYEQY